A selection of T cell receptor beta chains follows, all from one sample in a study of CD8 T cells in Susac syndrome. TCRdb redid the calling of the immunoSEQ multiplex PCR reads with MiXCR, one entry per CDR3 protein. This sample has fewer than 200,000 distinct CDR3 sequences, with 85% to 95% found just once. Material for sequencing was CD4+ T cells from PBMCs. The receptors were sampled from a human donor in good health. Both conserved end residues are part of each CDR3. The D gene is left open where the match is weak. Size is stated for part of the rows, as once, few or many counts, or as a class when the clone is expanded.

DNA: TGCGCCAGCAGTCACCCTAGCGGGAGTGACGAGCAGTACTTC
CDR3: CASSHPSGSDEQYF
J: TRBJ2-7
length: 14
V: TRBV23-1
D: TRBD2
size: once

DNA: TGTGCCAGCAGTGAGCCGGGAGCGAGGAATGAGCAGTTCTTC
CDR3: CASSEPGARNEQFF
J: TRBJ2-1
length: 14
V: TRBV2
D: NA
size: NA

DNA: TGTGCCAGCAGCCCCCGGCAATCTGGCGAGCAGTACTTC
CDR3: CASSPRQSGEQYF
J: TRBJ2-7
length: 13
V: TRBV3-1
D: NA
size: NA

DNA: TGCGCTGTTCAAGAGTCAGGGGCCAACGTCCTGACTTTC
CDR3: CAVQESGANVLTF
J: TRBJ2-6
length: 13
V: TRBV20-1
D: NA
size: NA

DNA: TGTGCCAGCAGCGAGGGAGGGCTGGGCGAGCAGTACTTC
CDR3: CASSEGGLGEQYF
J: TRBJ2-7
length: 13
V: TRBV9
D: TRBD2
size: NA

DNA: TGTGCCAGCAGTGCGCAGGACAGGAACACTGAAGCTTTCTTT
CDR3: CASSAQDRNTEAFF
J: TRBJ1-1
length: 14
V: TRBV27
D: NA
size: NA

DNA: TGTGCCAGCAGCCCCGCCGGGACAAAAGAAGGGACCCAGTACTTC
CDR3: CASSPAGTKEGTQYF
J: TRBJ2-5
length: 15
V: TRBV7-7
D: NA
size: NA

DNA: TGCAGTGCTACGACCCGACTAGCGGGGAAAGAGGAGCAGTTCTTC
CDR3: CSATTRLAGKEEQFF
J: TRBJ2-1
length: 15
V: TRBV20-1
D: TRBD2
size: once

DNA: TGTGCCACCAGTGACCTCAGGGGAACCGGGGAGCTGTTTTTT
CDR3: CATSDLRGTGELFF
J: TRBJ2-2
length: 14
V: TRBV24-1
D: NA
size: NA

DNA: TGTGCCTGGGGGCGACTAGCGGGAGCTATTGCGGCCTACAATGAGCAGTTCTTC
CDR3: CAWGRLAGAIAAYNEQFF
J: TRBJ2-1
length: 18
V: TRBV30
D: TRBD2
size: NA

DNA: TGCAGTGCTACAGGGGAGGGTTGGACAGATACGCAGTATTTT
CDR3: CSATGEGWTDTQYF
J: TRBJ2-3
length: 14
V: TRBV20-1
D: NA
size: NA

DNA: TGTGCCAGCAGTTTAAGACAGTACGGCTACGAGCAGTACTTC
CDR3: CASSLRQYGYEQYF
J: TRBJ2-7
length: 14
V: TRBV27
D: NA
size: NA

DNA: TGCAGCGCCCAACTTACTCCCCCAGAGCAGTTCTTC
CDR3: CSAQLTPPEQFF
J: TRBJ2-1
length: 12
V: TRBV29-1
D: NA
size: NA

DNA: TGTGCCAGCAGCCGGCTAGCGGGAGTCGGGGGTTCCGAGCAGTACTTC
CDR3: CASSRLAGVGGSEQYF
J: TRBJ2-7
length: 16
V: TRBV6-1
D: TRBD2
size: once

DNA: TGTGCCAGCAGCTCCTCAACTACAGGGAGCTCTGGAAACACCATATATTTT
CDR3: CASSSSTTGSSGNTIYF
J: TRBJ1-3
length: 17
V: TRBV7-8
D: NA
size: NA

DNA: TGTGCCTGGAGTGCCGTGCTCGGGACAGGGAGAGGGGTAGGCTACACCTTC
CDR3: CAWSAVLGTGRGVGYTF
J: TRBJ1-2
length: 17
V: TRBV30
D: TRBD1
size: NA

DNA: TGTGCCAGCGGACCTAGCGTGCGGGCGTACAATGAGCAGTTCTTC
CDR3: CASGPSVRAYNEQFF
J: TRBJ2-1
length: 15
V: TRBV6-1
D: NA
size: NA

DNA: TGTGCCAGCAGTTTCCTAAGCTACAGGTTAGCCAAAAACATTCAGTACTTC
CDR3: CASSFLSYRLAKNIQYF
J: TRBJ2-4
length: 17
V: TRBV28
D: NA
size: NA

DNA: TGTGCCAGCATAAAGGTTCTCAGCAGGGAAGGCTACACCTTC
CDR3: CASIKVLSREGYTF
J: TRBJ1-2
length: 14
V: TRBV2
D: NA
size: NA

DNA: TGCAGTGCTAGGAGGGCTAGCGGAAACTCCTACGAGCAGTACTTC
CDR3: CSARRASGNSYEQYF
J: TRBJ2-7
length: 15
V: TRBV20-1
D: TRBD2
size: NA

DNA: TGCAGTGCTAGAGACCCGTCCGCTTCCTACGAGCAGTACTTC
CDR3: CSARDPSASYEQYF
J: TRBJ2-7
length: 14
V: TRBV20-1
D: NA
size: NA

DNA: TGTGCCAGCAGCCTACGACTAGCGGGAGTACGCAATGAGCAGTTCTTC
CDR3: CASSLRLAGVRNEQFF
J: TRBJ2-1
length: 16
V: TRBV7-2
D: TRBD2
size: NA

DNA: TGCAGCGGCCTCTTACTAGCGAACACAGATACGCAGTATTTT
CDR3: CSGLLLANTDTQYF
J: TRBJ2-3
length: 14
V: TRBV29-1
D: TRBD2
size: NA

DNA: TGCAGTGCTAGATCGGTTGACAGGGGGAGCTACGAGCAGTACTTC
CDR3: CSARSVDRGSYEQYF
J: TRBJ2-7
length: 15
V: TRBV20-1
D: TRBD1
size: NA

DNA: TGCAGCGTTGTTCTGGACAGCCGCAATCAGCCCCAGCATTTT
CDR3: CSVVLDSRNQPQHF
J: TRBJ1-5
length: 14
V: TRBV29-1
D: NA
size: NA

DNA: TGTGCCAGCCGCGTCTTTGGCCCCTACAATGAGCAGTTCTTC
CDR3: CASRVFGPYNEQFF
J: TRBJ2-1
length: 14
V: TRBV2
D: NA
size: NA

DNA: TGTGCCAGCAGCGTACTTACCCCCCTGAGCTCCTACAATGAGCAGTTCTTC
CDR3: CASSVLTPLSSYNEQFF
J: TRBJ2-1
length: 17
V: TRBV9
D: NA
size: NA

DNA: TGTGCCAGCAGCTTACGGGGGACAGGGGCCTACGAGCAGTACTTC
CDR3: CASSLRGTGAYEQYF
J: TRBJ2-7
length: 15
V: TRBV7-9
D: TRBD1
size: NA

DNA: TGCGCCAGCAGCTTGTGGGGCCGCAGGGAGCAGTTCTTC
CDR3: CASSLWGRREQFF
J: TRBJ2-1
length: 13
V: TRBV5-1
D: NA
size: once

DNA: TGTGCCAGCAGTCGAGGCAGCGGGAGTTCTAGGTCCTACAATGAGCAGTTCTTC
CDR3: CASSRGSGSSRSYNEQFF
J: TRBJ2-1
length: 18
V: TRBV6-1
D: TRBD2
size: NA

DNA: TGTGCCAGCAGCTCCACTCACTACCGGGACAGGGTGGGTGGCTACACCTTC
CDR3: CASSSTHYRDRVGGYTF
J: TRBJ1-2
length: 17
V: TRBV5-6
D: TRBD1
size: NA

DNA: TGCAGTCTTGGACAGGTTCATGGCTACACCTTC
CDR3: CSLGQVHGYTF
J: TRBJ1-2
length: 11
V: TRBV20-1
D: TRBD1
size: NA

DNA: TGTGCCTGGGGAGCAATCTACAATGAGCAGTTCTTC
CDR3: CAWGAIYNEQFF
J: TRBJ2-1
length: 12
V: TRBV30
D: NA
size: NA

DNA: TGCAGTGCTAGCCCCCCTAGCGGGAGTAGGGATGAGCAGTTCTTC
CDR3: CSASPPSGSRDEQFF
J: TRBJ2-1
length: 15
V: TRBV20-1
D: TRBD2
size: NA

DNA: TGCAGTGCTAGAGACTCTTCGCGGTTGTCCTACGAGCAGTACTTC
CDR3: CSARDSSRLSYEQYF
J: TRBJ2-7
length: 15
V: TRBV20-1
D: NA
size: NA

DNA: TGTGCCAGCAGCCCTCGGCCTGGACCAATCGATGAGCAGTTCTTC
CDR3: CASSPRPGPIDEQFF
J: TRBJ2-1
length: 15
V: TRBV7-3
D: NA
size: NA

DNA: TGTGCCAGCAGTTTCGAAGGCCGGCTCCCGGGTGGGGAAAAACTGTTTTTT
CDR3: CASSFEGRLPGGEKLFF
J: TRBJ1-4
length: 17
V: TRBV12-3/TRBV12-4
D: NA
size: NA

DNA: TGTGCCAGCAGATATCAGGGGGCCGGGGCTTTCTTT
CDR3: CASRYQGAGAFF
J: TRBJ1-1
length: 12
V: TRBV12-3/TRBV12-4
D: TRBD1
size: NA

DNA: TGTGCCAGCAGTTTATTGGACAGATACGAGCAGTACTTC
CDR3: CASSLLDRYEQYF
J: TRBJ2-7
length: 13
V: TRBV27
D: NA
size: once

DNA: TGTGCCAGCAGCTCGTCTCTAGTGGGCACGCAGTATTTT
CDR3: CASSSSLVGTQYF
J: TRBJ2-3
length: 13
V: TRBV5-4
D: NA
size: NA

DNA: TGCAGTGCTAGGAGCCGGACAGGGGTGACCGGTCAGCCCCAGCATTTT
CDR3: CSARSRTGVTGQPQHF
J: TRBJ1-5
length: 16
V: TRBV20-1
D: TRBD1
size: NA

DNA: TGTGCCAGCAGGGCAGGGGGACGGTACGAGCAGTACTTC
CDR3: CASRAGGRYEQYF
J: TRBJ2-7
length: 13
V: TRBV27
D: TRBD1
size: NA

DNA: TGCAGTGCTAGAGGGCTTGTGGGCCGAGAGACCCAGTACTTC
CDR3: CSARGLVGRETQYF
J: TRBJ2-5
length: 14
V: TRBV20-1
D: NA
size: NA

DNA: TGTGCCAGCAGTTTGGTGACCCCAGAGACCCAGTACTTC
CDR3: CASSLVTPETQYF
J: TRBJ2-5
length: 13
V: TRBV28
D: NA
size: NA

DNA: TGTGCCAGCAAACGGACAGGGACGTTAACTGGGGCCAACGTCCTGACTTTC
CDR3: CASKRTGTLTGANVLTF
J: TRBJ2-6
length: 17
V: TRBV7-2
D: TRBD1
size: NA

DNA: TGTGCCAGCAGCCAACCGTGCACTAGCGGGAGTTGGTGCGAGCAGTACTTC
CDR3: CASSQPCTSGSWCEQYF
J: TRBJ2-7
length: 17
V: TRBV3-1
D: TRBD2
size: NA

DNA: TGTGCCAGCAGCTTAGCAGGACCCAGCTCCTACAATGAGCAGTTCTTC
CDR3: CASSLAGPSSYNEQFF
J: TRBJ2-1
length: 16
V: TRBV7-6
D: NA
size: NA

DNA: TGCAGTGCTAGTCAAAGGGGCTACGAGCAGTACTTC
CDR3: CSASQRGYEQYF
J: TRBJ2-7
length: 12
V: TRBV20-1
D: NA
size: NA

DNA: TGTGCCAGCAGCCAAAACTTTGGAGGGCCCCAGCATTTT
CDR3: CASSQNFGGPQHF
J: TRBJ1-5
length: 13
V: TRBV3-1
D: NA
size: once

DNA: TGTGCCAGCAGCCAAGCTCTAGGGGAGGCCTACGAGCAGTACTTC
CDR3: CASSQALGEAYEQYF
J: TRBJ2-7
length: 15
V: TRBV3-1
D: NA
size: NA

DNA: TGCAGTGCTAGAGATCTCTTGAAGGGACTAGCGGGAGTTGAGCAGTACTTC
CDR3: CSARDLLKGLAGVEQYF
J: TRBJ2-7
length: 17
V: TRBV20-1
D: TRBD2
size: once

DNA: TGTGCCAGCAGCCAAGATTGGACAGTCGGCTACACCTTC
CDR3: CASSQDWTVGYTF
J: TRBJ1-2
length: 13
V: TRBV4-2
D: NA
size: NA

DNA: TGTGCCTGGAGTCCTTTGGTGCAGTTTGAAGCTTTCTTT
CDR3: CAWSPLVQFEAFF
J: TRBJ1-1
length: 13
V: TRBV30
D: NA
size: NA